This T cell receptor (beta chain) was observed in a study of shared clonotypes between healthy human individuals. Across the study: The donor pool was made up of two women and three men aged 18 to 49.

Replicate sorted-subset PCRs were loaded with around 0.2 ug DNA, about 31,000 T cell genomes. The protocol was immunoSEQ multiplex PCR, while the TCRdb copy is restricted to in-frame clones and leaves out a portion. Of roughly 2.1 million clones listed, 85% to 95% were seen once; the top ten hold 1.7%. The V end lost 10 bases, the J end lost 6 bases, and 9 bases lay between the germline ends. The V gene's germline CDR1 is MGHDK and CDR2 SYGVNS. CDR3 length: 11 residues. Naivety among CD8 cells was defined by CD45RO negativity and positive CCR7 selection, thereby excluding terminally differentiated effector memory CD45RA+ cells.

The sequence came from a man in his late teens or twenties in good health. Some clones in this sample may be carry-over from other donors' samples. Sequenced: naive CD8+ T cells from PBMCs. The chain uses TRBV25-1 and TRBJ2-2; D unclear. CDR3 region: CATSGAGELFF. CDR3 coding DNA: TGTGCCACCTCTGGAGCCGGGGAGCTGTTTTTT.